Below are 14 T cell receptor beta chains sequenced from a single sample in a study of blood T cells in healthy people across ages. A second PCR of roughly 7 to 11 cycles used a sample-barcoded 5' primer and a J-beta primer mix. TCRdb redid the calling of the 5' RACE reads with MiXCR, one entry per CDR3 protein. Here the sample spans 800,000 or so distinct CDR3 sequences, approximately 25% being singletons. The data were also submitted as part of a second study, on T cells of mothers and their children.

The specimen sequenced was blood. The receptors here all came from a boy aged 5-17 years in good health.

This rearrangement joins TRBV20-1 to TRBJ2-7, with 9 bases aligning to TRBD2. CDR1 and CDR2 (germline): DFQATT, SNEGSKA (reference sequence). The length of the CDR3 is 14 residues. The V gene end was trimmed by 4 bases and the J gene end by 7 bases; junction bases not matched to a gene: 11. The DNA for the CDR3 is TGCAGTGCTACTGCTAGCGCGGGGGGGGGAGAGCAGTACTTC. Its protein product is CSATASAGGGEQYF.

The rearrangement uses TRBV7-9 and TRBJ1-3; no definite D call. Germline V gene sequence: CDR1 SEHNR, CDR2 FQNEAQ (reference sequence). V gave up 4 bases and J gave up 2 bases, with 9 bases separating them. This CDR3 comprises 14 residues. The CDR3 DNA is TGTGCCAGCAGCTCCGAGACCACTGGAAACACCATATATTTT. Its translation is CASSSETTGNTIYF.

This clonotype was picked up one time. The chain carries TRBV12-3 or TRBV12-4 and TRBJ2-7, with D unresolved. The CDR3 contains 14 residues. Trimming cost V 1 base and J 2 bases, with 9 bases left between them. CDR3 region: CASSLDGVAYEQYF. CDR3 DNA: TGTGCCAGCAGTTTAGACGGCGTAGCCTACGAGCAGTACTTC.

V gene TRBV20-1 combines with J gene TRBJ2-3; 8 bases agree with TRBD2. From germline, CDR1 is DFQATT and CDR2 SNEGSKA (reference sequence). The CDR3 runs 12 residues. DNA of the CDR3: TGCAGCCTGGGACTAGGCGCAGATACGCAGTATTTT. This gives the protein CSLGLGADTQYF.

The chain has TRBV7-2 and TRBJ2-5; the D gene is possibly TRBD1 (5 bases). The CDR3 consists of 15 residues. Trimming shortened V by 1 base and J by 5 bases, and 14 bases separated the two germline ends. The V gene's germline CDR1 is SGHTA and CDR2 FQGNSA. The CDR3 DNA reads TGTGCCAGCAGCTTAGGACAGCTCACAAGCGAGACCCAGTACTTC. Protein: CASSLGQLTSETQYF.

This clonotype was observed at least ten times. A read error may produce the germline difference seen at one junction end. The chain employs TRBV5-1 and TRBJ2-5; D is undetermined. The germline V gene encodes CDR1 SGHRS and CDR2 YFSETQ. The CDR3 runs 13 residues. The CDR3 nucleotides are TGTGCCAGCAGCTTAGTAGTCCAAGAGACCCAGTACTTC. Protein sequence: CASSLVVQETQYF.

V is TRBV7-9 and J is TRBJ2-1; TRBD2 might be the D (5 bases). With 1 base removed from V and 9 bases from J, the gap between germline ends came to 19 bases. Germline V gene sequence: CDR1 SEHNR, CDR2 FQNEAQ (reference sequence). This CDR3 has 16 amino acids. The CDR3: CASSLVSGGHVIEQFF. The CDR3 DNA follows: TGTGCCAGCAGCTTAGTTTCGGGCGGGCACGTGATTGAGCAGTTCTTC. Filled out from reference TRBV7-9 and TRBJ2-1, the complete variable domain reads DTGVSQNPRHKITKRGQNVTFRCDPISEHNRLYWYRQTLGQGPEFLTYFQNEAQLEKSRLLSDRFSAERPKGSFSTLEIQRTEQGDSAMYLCASSLVSGGHVIEQFFGPGTRLTVL.

The chain combines TRBV7-8 with TRBJ2-7; D is perhaps TRBD1 or TRBD2 (6 bases each). This CDR3 spans 16 amino acids. Trimming stripped 3 bases from V and 2 bases from J, with 17 bases between. CDR1 is SGHVS and CDR2 is FQNEAQ in the germline V gene. CDR3 bases: TGTGCCAGCAGCTTTTCCGGGGGCACCCTGACCTACGAGCAGTACTTC. Protein sequence: CASSFSGGTLTYEQYF.

The chain couples TRBV20-1 to TRBJ2-5; TRBD2 is a possible D gene (5 bases). The CDR3 extends over 13 amino acids. The germline gives CDR1 DFQATT, CDR2 SNEGSKA (reference sequence). The V end lost 6 bases, the J end lost 2 bases, and 13 bases lay between the germline ends. CDR3 amino acids: CSAPERGQETQYF. As DNA, the CDR3 is TGCAGTGCCCCCGAACGAGGGCAAGAGACCCAGTACTTC.

With respect to this clonotype: One end of the junction varies from germline; a read error may be responsible. The CDR3 sequence is CASSLHGEELFF. As DNA, the CDR3 is TGTGCCAGCAGTTTACACGGTGAAGAACTGTTTTTT. The gene calls are TRBV12-3 or TRBV12-4 and TRBJ1-4; no definite D call. The length of the CDR3 is 12 residues.

Concerning this clonotype itself: Germline and junction disagree at one end, which may indicate a read error. J is TRBJ1-1 and V is TRBV6-2 or TRBV6-3, with D hard to call. In germline, CDR1 is MNHEY, CDR2 SVGEGT. The CDR3 length is 15 residues. The DNA for the CDR3 is TGCGCCAGCAGACGGACCGGGTTCAACGACCCTGAAGCTTTCTTT. This sequence encodes CASRRTGFNDPEAFF.

This clonotype came up a few times. DNA of the CDR3: TGTGCCAGCACTATGGGCCGGGCAGGCGGGACTGAAGCTTTCTTT. This gives the protein CASTMGRAGGTEAFF. The chain joins TRBV6-2 or TRBV6-3 to TRBJ1-1; D is undetermined. This CDR3 is built from 15 residues. The V end lost 7 bases, the J end lost 5 bases, and 20 bases lay between the germline ends. Germline CDR1 is MNHEY and CDR2 is SVGEGT.

The chain employs TRBV29-1 and TRBJ2-1, with 11 bases aligning to TRBD2. The CDR3 runs to 16 residues. Trimming cost V 4 bases and J 6 bases; bases outside gene matches: 11. Germline V lookup: CDR1 SQVTM, CDR2 ANQGSEA. The CDR3 spells CSVAKILAGEINEQFF. As DNA, the CDR3 is TGCAGCGTTGCGAAAATACTAGCGGGAGAAATCAATGAGCAGTTCTTC.

This clonotype was observed a handful of times. This chain links TRBV15 with TRBJ1-6; D is unresolved. CDR3 length: 14 amino acids. V gave up 4 bases and J gave up 7 bases, with 11 bases separating them. CDR1 is LNHNV and CDR2 is YYDKDF in the germline V gene (reference sequence). CDR3 coding DNA: TGTGCCACCAGCATCGGAGCTGAAAATTCACCCCTCCACTTT. The encoded protein is CATSIGAENSPLHF. The variable domain in full, with the rest retrieved from reference TRBV15 and TRBJ1-6, is DAMVIQNPRYQVTQFGKPVTLSCSQTLNHNVMYWYQQKSSQAPKLLFHYYDKDFNNEADTPDNFQSRRPNTSFCFLDIRSPGLGDTAMYLCATSIGAENSPLHFGNGTRLTVT.